Following are 26 T cell receptor beta chains from one sample sequenced in a study of blood T cell dynamics during melanoma immunotherapy. Time point indicated: week 3, after first cycle of checkpoint inhibitor. The method was immunoSEQ multiplex PCR; TCRdb's version includes in-frame clones alone and lacks a portion of them. This sample has approximately 16,000 clones, with approximately 90% found just once. The source was blood, collected from a patient treated with checkpoint blockade. The receptors come from a human donor with melanoma.

The rearrangement uses TRBV9 and TRBJ1-1; D is possibly TRBD1 (5 bases). In germline, CDR1 is SGDLS, CDR2 YYNGEE. The CDR3 totals 16 residues. With 2 bases removed from V and 1 base from J, the gap between germline ends came to 15 bases. CDR3 DNA: TGTGCCAGCAGCGTTGGGAATCGGCAGGGGAACACTGAAGCTTTCTTT. It yields the protein CASSVGNRQGNTEAFF.

The rearrangement uses TRBV7-7 and TRBJ2-7, with D unclear. The CDR3 is 17 residues long. With 0 bases removed from V and 2 bases from J, the gap between germline ends came to 17 bases. Germline V gene sequence: CDR1 SSHAT, CDR2 FNYEAQ (reference sequence). CDR3 DNA sequence: TGTGCCAGCAGCTTAGCCCCTCTCTGGGAATGTCCCTACGAGCAGTACTTC. Its protein product is CASSLAPLWECPYEQYF.

This chain uses TRBV7-2 with TRBJ2-2; 9 bases match TRBD2. The J segment lost 7 bases and the V segment lost 5 bases, leaving 8 bases of the junction unmatched. The CDR3 covers 15 residues. Germline loops: CDR1 SGHTA, CDR2 FQGNSA. Written as DNA, the CDR3 is TGTGCCAGCAGCCGAGGGCGGGGGGGGCGCGGGGAGCTGTTTTTT. Residues: CASSRGRGGRGELFF.

This rearrangement joins TRBV7-9 to TRBJ1-4; D possibly corresponds to TRBD1 (5 bases). The CDR3 consists of 14 residues. Looked up from germline, CDR1 is SEHNR and CDR2 is FQNEAQ (reference sequence). Trimming took off 1 base at V and 7 bases at J, with 10 bases between the two ends. In nucleotides, the CDR3 is TGTGCCAGCAGCTTAGGGCTGGGGGGTGAAAAACTGTTTTTT. This encodes CASSLGLGGEKLFF.

This chain joins TRBV19 and TRBJ2-7; 8 positions match TRBD2. With V trimmed by 6 bases and J by 5 bases, 6 bases remained unmatched. Germline V gives CDR1 LNHDA, CDR2 SQIVND (reference sequence). This CDR3 region has 13 residues. Here the CDR3 DNA reads TGTGCCAGTAGGACCAGCGGGAGCCACGAGCAGTACTTC. This gives the protein CASRTSGSHEQYF.

V is TRBV7-2 and J is TRBJ2-2; no clear D gene. V lost 1 base, J lost 4 bases, and 10 bases lay in between. Germline lookup yields CDR1 SGHTA and CDR2 FQGNSA. The CDR3 extends over 15 amino acids. For the CDR3, the DNA is TGTGCCAGCAGCTTAGGGTCAGCCGGCACCGGGGAGCTGTTTTTT. Its protein product is CASSLGSAGTGELFF.

This clone was seen a single time. The V and J genes are TRBV2 and TRBJ1-5; D is unresolved. CDR3 length: 15 residues. The V gene's germline CDR1 is SNHLY and CDR2 FYNNEI. V was pared by 8 bases and J by 0 bases, with 14 bases between. The CDR3 DNA follows: TGTGCCAGCTCTCCCCGGGCCAATAGCAATCAGCCCCAGCATTTT. Translated: CASSPRANSNQPQHF.

The chain recombines TRBV4-1 with TRBJ1-2; 9 positions match TRBD1. The junction had 9 bases not matched to a gene; V was cut back by 4 bases and J by 3 bases. Germline V CDR1 and CDR2: MGHRA, YSYEKL. The CDR3 consists of 16 residues. The CDR3 DNA reads as TGCGCCAGCAGCCTCTTCACAGGGGGCGAGGACTATGGCTACACCTTC. Encoded protein: CASSLFTGGEDYGYTF.

The chain employs TRBV27 and TRBJ1-2; D gene ambiguous. The CDR3 has 16 residues. Germline V gene data show CDR1 as MNHEY and CDR2 as SMNVEV (reference sequence). V lost 6 bases to trimming and J lost 4 bases, with 21 bases between them. The CDR3 region has the DNA TGTGCCAGCAGCCTTCGACCCCAACCTCGGGTCTATGGCTACACCTTC. Amino acid sequence: CASSLRPQPRVYGYTF.

This sequence joins TRBV27 and TRBJ2-2, with D unclear. V was clipped by 5 bases and J by 1 base, with 11 bases between them. Germline V gene data show CDR1 as MNHEY and CDR2 as SMNVEV (reference sequence). The CDR3 spans 15 residues. CDR3 sequence reads: CASSNREGNTGELFF. CDR3 bases: TGTGCCAGCAGTAACAGAGAAGGGAACACCGGGGAGCTGTTTTTT.

The chain is built from TRBV7-2 and TRBJ2-5; possible D gene TRBD2, 6 bases. CDR3 length equals 14 residues. Trimming removed 5 bases from V and 2 bases from J, with 12 bases in between. Germline loops: CDR1 SGHTA, CDR2 FQGNSA. DNA of the CDR3: TGTGCCAGCAGCCCCGGACTAACACAAGAGACCCAGTACTTC. Its protein is CASSPGLTQETQYF.

The chain has TRBV6-5 and TRBJ2-7, with D perhaps matching TRBD2 (6 bases). V was pared by 8 bases and J by 4 bases, with 15 bases between. The CDR3 consists of 13 residues. The germline gives CDR1 MNHEY, CDR2 SVGAGI. In nucleotides, the CDR3 is TGTGCCAGCTCTTCCCCTGGGACTTACGAGCAGTACTTC. Protein sequence: CASSSPGTYEQYF.

This clone was detected only once. The chain links TRBV10-3 to TRBJ1-3; D perhaps matches TRBD1 (5 bases). V lost 3 bases and J 2 bases, leaving 14 bases between the germline ends. The CDR3 covers 16 residues. Germline V gene sequence: CDR1 ENHRY, CDR2 SYGVKD. This chain's CDR3 is CAISDRRGRTGNTIYF. In nucleotides, the CDR3 is TGTGCCATCAGTGATCGACGGGGCAGGACTGGAAACACCATATATTTT.

The chain carries TRBV6-1 and TRBJ2-5; TRBD1 matches at 11 bases. The trim removed 6 bases at V and 5 bases at J, leaving 11 bases unmatched. The CDR3 totals 16 residues. Germline CDR1 MNHNS, CDR2 SASEGT. The CDR3 here is CASSELGQGVSETQYF. CDR3 nucleotides: TGTGCCAGCAGCGAACTGGGACAGGGGGTCTCGGAGACCCAGTACTTC.

This rearrangement joins TRBV5-4 to TRBJ1-3, with a possible D match to TRBD1 (5 bases). The germline V and J ends were trimmed by 0 bases and 4 bases, with 11 bases remaining between them. Germline loops: CDR1 SGHNT, CDR2 YYREEE (reference sequence). This CDR3 contains 15 residues. As DNA, the CDR3 is TGTGCCAGCAGCTTGGAACCCAGGGCGGGAAACACCATATATTTT. It is translated as CASSLEPRAGNTIYF.

This chain uses TRBV30 with TRBJ1-3, with D unclear. There are 12 residues in the CDR3. Germline assignment: CDR1 GTSNPN and CDR2 SVGIG (reference sequence). V lost 2 bases and J lost 2, with 4 bases in between. In DNA form, the CDR3 reads TGTGCCTGGAGTACGGCTGGAAACACCATATATTTT. It codes for CAWSTAGNTIYF.

The rearrangement uses TRBV20-1 and TRBJ2-5; unclear D gene. The germline V gene encodes CDR1 DFQATT and CDR2 SNEGSKA (reference sequence). CDR3 length: 11 residues. The germline V and J ends were trimmed by 8 bases and 5 bases, with 12 bases remaining between them. The CDR3 sequence: CSRPLGETQYF. In DNA form, the CDR3 reads TGCAGTCGGCCGTTGGGGGAGACCCAGTACTTC.

The V call is TRBV10-1, the J call TRBJ2-1; D perhaps matches TRBD2 (7 bases). The germline V and J ends were trimmed by 3 bases and 10 bases, with 19 bases remaining between them. The CDR3 is made up of 15 amino acids. The germline CDR1 and CDR2 sequences are WNHNN and SYGVQD (reference sequence). This chain's CDR3 is CASSDQPPGGREQFF. Written as DNA, the CDR3 is TGCGCCAGCAGTGATCAGCCTCCGGGGGGCAGGGAGCAGTTCTTC.

The rearrangement uses TRBV6-5 and TRBJ2-7; 11 nucleotides agree with TRBD2. The CDR3 runs 13 residues. Germline lookup yields CDR1 MNHEY and CDR2 SVGAGI. Trimming took 7 bases from V and 6 from J; bases not matched to a gene: 5. CDR3 protein: CASKLLAGVEQYF. CDR3 nucleotides: TGTGCCAGCAAACTACTAGCGGGGGTCGAGCAGTACTTC.

The J gene is TRBJ2-1, the V gene TRBV7-9; D call uncertain. The CDR3 has 12 amino acids. The V and J ends lost 2 bases and 10 bases respectively, with 9 bases between them. Germline V gene lookup returns CDR1 SEHNR and CDR2 FQNEAQ (reference sequence). CDR3 nucleotides: TGTGCCAGCAGCTTATTTTCCGGGGAGCAGTTCTTC. Translation gives CASSLFSGEQFF.

This clone is a singleton in its sample. V gene TRBV5-1 combines with J gene TRBJ2-7; 10 positions agree with TRBD2. Per the germline V gene, CDR1 is SGHRS and CDR2 is YFSETQ. The CDR3 has 14 residues. V dropped 0 bases and J dropped 4; count of bases not matched to a gene: 1. The CDR3 region is CASSLATSGYEQYF. DNA of the CDR3: TGCGCCAGCAGCTTGGCGACTAGCGGGTACGAGCAGTACTTC.

V and J are TRBV6-5 and TRBJ1-1; TRBD1 aligns across 9 bases. This CDR3 is built from 16 residues. J lost 2 bases, V lost 1 base, and 5 bases had no gene match. CDR1 and CDR2 (germline): MNHEY, SVGAGI. CDR3 in DNA: TGTGCCAGCAGTTACTGGGGGACAGGGCAAAACACTGAAGCTTTCTTT. Protein sequence: CASSYWGTGQNTEAFF.

V is TRBV11-3 and J is TRBJ2-1; the match to TRBD2 covers 8 bases. Trimming took 1 base from V and 7 from J; bases not matched to a gene: 6. Germline CDR1 SGHNT, CDR2 YENEEA. The CDR3 contains 15 residues. CDR3 DNA: TGTGCCAGCAGCTTAGCGACGGGAGGGTCGAATGAGCAGTTCTTC. It specifies CASSLATGGSNEQFF.

The gene calls are TRBV5-3 and TRBJ2-7; D uncertain. TRBV5-3 is an ORF for which the function is uncertain. Trimming cost V 0 bases and J 2 bases, with 15 bases left between them. The CDR3 runs to 16 residues. The CDR3 reads CARSLGPCGRPYEQYF. The CDR3, as DNA: TGTGCCAGAAGCTTGGGCCCGTGTGGACGCCCCTACGAGCAGTACTTC.

The chain combines TRBV5-1 with TRBJ1-2; D unclear. The V gene's germline CDR1 is SGHRS and CDR2 YFSETQ. The length of the CDR3 is 14 residues. V dropped 0 bases and J dropped 4 bases, with 10 bases sitting between them. The CDR3 region is CASSLEASFYGYTF. The CDR3 nucleotides are TGCGCCAGCAGCTTGGAGGCCTCCTTCTATGGCTACACCTTC.

The gene calls are TRBV5-5 and TRBJ2-3; D unclear. This CDR3 is built from 15 residues. The V end was cut by 0 bases, the J end by 0 bases, with 8 bases between. Germline CDR1 is SGHKS and CDR2 is YYEKEE (reference sequence). The CDR3 nucleotides are TGTGCCAGCAGCTTGGTGGAGAGGAGCACAGATACGCAGTATTTT. Translation: CASSLVERSTDTQYF.